This T cell receptor (beta chain) came from a study of OX40 agonist ivuxolimab in advanced cancers. Study background: Two patients with cutaneous melanoma and one with hepatocellular carcinoma, three in total, showed partial responses.

TCRdb's table, derived via immunoSEQ multiplex PCR, lists solely in-frame clones and lacks some. The sample comprises about 23,000 clones, roughly 80% of which are singletons, and about 15% rests with the top ten. Patients were excluded for autoimmune disease history or systemic immunosuppression. As to this clone: Its antigen is not identified.

The study, taken as a whole, reports: The study observed clonal expansion of CD4+ and CD8+ blood T cells by week 6 at 0.1 to 3.0 mg/kg. The investigators did not determine what antigen specificity the expanded peripheral T cells had.

V lost 8 bases, J lost 1 base, and 17 bases lay in between. The germline V gene encodes CDR1 MNHNY and CDR2 SVGAGI (reference sequence). The CDR3 is made up of 15 amino acids. Sequenced here: CD4+ or CD8+ T cells sorted from blood, sampled in a trial of the OX40 agonist ivuxolimab. This clonotype was obtained from an adult with an advanced solid tumor such as melanoma, head and neck, liver or kidney cancer. This sequence joins TRBV6-6 and TRBJ1-2, with D perhaps matching TRBD1 (5 bases). DNA of the CDR3: TGTGCCAGCGCCCAGCGGGGGGATTATAACTATGGCTACACCTTC. Translation: CASAQRGDYNYGYTF.